Shown below are 26 T cell receptor beta chains from a single sample sequenced in a study of response to subunit inactivated influenza vaccine. MiXCR, applied by TCRdb to the RT-PCR reads, yields one record per CDR3 protein. The table shows under 800,000 distinct CDR3 sequences, with around 13% occurring only once. The sample consisted of PBMCs from blood, taken 14 to 15 days before vaccination. The receptors originated from a man aged 45-65 years who received an inactivated influenza vaccine.

This clonotype was recorded a few times. The chain combines TRBV12-3 or TRBV12-4 with TRBJ2-7; maybe TRBD1 (7 bases). The length of the CDR3 is 15 residues. V was pared by 3 bases and J by 2 bases, with 14 bases between. The CDR3: CASSFRGTAPYEQYF. The DNA of the CDR3 is TGTGCCAGCAGTTTTCGCGGGACAGCACCCTACGAGCAGTACTTC.

This clonotype was detected a few times. The V gene is TRBV5-1, the J gene TRBJ1-2, with 9 nucleotides matching TRBD1. CDR3 size: 14 residues. Per germline, CDR1 SGHRS and CDR2 YFSETQ. The ends lost 2 bases at V and 8 bases at J; junction bases unmatched: 7. The CDR3 DNA sequence: TGCGCCAGCAGCTTAGAACAGGGGGCGATGGGCTACACCTTC. It encodes CASSLEQGAMGYTF.

This rearrangement joins TRBV30 to TRBJ2-7, with a weak D call TRBD2 (6 bases). The germline V gene has CDR1 GTSNPN and CDR2 SVGIG (reference sequence). This CDR3 is built from 14 residues. V was trimmed by 1 base and J by 0 bases, leaving 10 bases between them. The CDR3, as DNA: TGTGCCTGGAGTGGTCGGGGAGGCTCCTACGAGCAGTACTTC. Its translation: CAWSGRGGSYEQYF.

This clonotype was recorded a few times. J is TRBJ2-5 and V is TRBV20-1, with 7 bases identical to TRBD1. In germline, CDR1 is DFQATT, CDR2 SNEGSKA (reference sequence). This CDR3 is 11 amino acids long. CDR3 bases: TGCAGCTGGGACAGAAAAGAGACCCAGTACTTC. It encodes CSWDRKETQYF.

The chain is built from TRBV11-2 and TRBJ2-5; TRBD2 matches 7 bases. Germline V lookup: CDR1 SGHAT, CDR2 FQNNGV. V lost 2 bases, J lost 2 bases, and 17 bases stayed unmatched. CDR3 length equals 19 residues. DNA of the CDR3: TGTGCCAGCAGCTTATTGTGGGGGGGGTTCAGGAACTCTCAAGAGACCCAGTACTTC. It codes for CASSLLWGGFRNSQETQYF.

This clonotype was recorded a few times. This sequence joins TRBV20-1 and TRBJ2-1; 9 bases match TRBD2. Trimming took 0 bases from V and 9 from J; bases not matched to a gene: 9. The length of the CDR3 is 15 residues. CDR1 is DFQATT, CDR2 SNEGSKA, per germline (reference sequence). DNA of the CDR3: TGCAGTGCTAGAGATCTGGCGGGAGGGCCGGGTGAGCAGTTCTTC. Translation: CSARDLAGGPGEQFF.

This clonotype has just a few counts. The chain combines TRBV11-2 with TRBJ2-7; D tentatively fits TRBD1 or TRBD2 (5 bases each). V gave up 2 bases and J gave up 3 bases, with 11 bases separating them. CDR1 is SGHAT, CDR2 FQNNGV, per germline. CDR3 length: 14 amino acids. As DNA, the CDR3 is TGTGCCAGCAGCTTAAGAGGGGCGGGCTACGAGCAGTACTTC. This codes for CASSLRGAGYEQYF.

The rearrangement links TRBV7-8 to TRBJ2-1; 11 bases agree with TRBD2. Losses at the gene ends were 5 bases for V and 0 bases for J; bases not matched to a gene: 15. This CDR3 spans 20 amino acids. The germline V gene encodes CDR1 SGHVS and CDR2 FQNEAQ. CDR3 nucleotides: TGTGCCAGCAGCCGTGAGGCGGGACTAGCGGCATTGAGCTCCTACAATGAGCAGTTCTTC. Protein sequence: CASSREAGLAALSSYNEQFF.

This chain connects TRBV20-1 to TRBJ2-3; 9 bases are shared with TRBD1. V shed 2 bases, J shed 3 bases, and the junction held 6 bases outside the gene matches. Germline V gives CDR1 DFQATT, CDR2 SNEGSKA (reference sequence). This CDR3 region has 15 residues. CDR3 loop: CSARPGQGWTDTQYF. In DNA form, the CDR3 reads TGCAGTGCTAGACCGGGACAGGGCTGGACAGATACGCAGTATTTT.

This clonotype was detected ten times or more. The CDR3 bases are TGTGCCAGCAGCAACCGCAGGGGAGGGATGGAGACCCAGTACTTC. This translates into CASSNRRGGMETQYF. V usage is TRBV7-2 and J usage is TRBJ2-5, with D possibly TRBD2 on 7 matching bases. The germline gives CDR1 SGHTA, CDR2 FQGNSA. V was pared by 5 bases and J by 5 bases, with 18 bases between. This CDR3 is 15 amino acids long.

With regard to this clonotype: Here the CDR3 omits its conserved ending phenylalanine or tryptophan, so a read error is the likely source. The chain uses TRBV6-4 and TRBJ1-2; 9 bases align to TRBD1. The CDR3 has 14 amino acids. Germline V lookup: CDR1 MRHNA, CDR2 SNTAGT. The trim removed 2 bases at V and 8 bases at J, leaving 6 bases unmatched. This CDR3 is CASSDGTGLYGYTY. CDR3 DNA sequence: TGTGCCAGCAGTGACGGGACAGGGTTGTACGGCTACACCTAC.

The J gene is TRBJ2-2, the V gene TRBV6-1; D is unclear. Germline V gene lookup returns CDR1 MNHNS and CDR2 SASEGT. V lost 7 bases, J lost 6 bases, and 15 bases lay in between. This CDR3 comprises 14 residues. In DNA, the CDR3 is TGTGCCAGCATCACACAATATCCATCCGGGGAGCTGTTTTTT. Its protein product is CASITQYPSGELFF.

The V call is TRBV3-1, the J call TRBJ2-2, with TRBD2 matching 9 bases. This CDR3 comprises 15 residues. Germline CDR1 reads LGHDT; CDR2 reads YNNKEL (reference sequence). V lost 3 bases, J lost 7 bases, and 6 bases stayed unmatched. The CDR3 DNA follows: TGTGCCAGCAGCCACCGGTCTAGCGGGGTCGGGGAGCTGTTTTTT. Translating gives CASSHRSSGVGELFF.

J is TRBJ2-5 and V is TRBV20-1; D tentatively reads TRBD1 or TRBD2 (5 bases each). The CDR3 covers 14 residues. Germline CDR1 and CDR2: DFQATT and SNEGSKA (reference sequence). Trimming took off 6 bases at V and 1 base at J, with 15 bases between the two ends. CDR3 loop: CSAGPRDGQETQYF. The CDR3 nucleotides read TGCAGTGCGGGGCCAAGGGACGGCCAAGAGACCCAGTACTTC.

This clonotype was recorded at least ten times. The chain links TRBV5-1 to TRBJ2-5; D remains unclear. The CDR3 runs 13 residues. Germline CDR1 SGHRS, CDR2 YFSETQ. V was clipped by 0 bases and J by 4 bases, with 7 bases between them. In DNA form, the CDR3 reads TGCGCCAGCAGCTTGGATGTAGCAGAGACCCAGTACTTC. Its protein product is CASSLDVAETQYF.

This clonotype appeared a few times. The gene calls are TRBV7-2 and TRBJ2-1; TRBD2 matches 9 bases. Germline assignment: CDR1 SGHTA and CDR2 FQGNSA. The V gene end was trimmed by 1 base and the J gene end by 4 bases; junction bases not matched to a gene: 5. The CDR3 has 16 amino acids. The CDR3 sequence is CASSLVSGGQYNEQFF. The CDR3 DNA reads TGTGCCAGCAGCTTAGTCAGCGGGGGGCAATACAATGAGCAGTTCTTC.

This clonotype was seen only a few times. The chain has TRBV9 and TRBJ2-1, with D unresolved. Germline V gene lookup returns CDR1 SGDLS and CDR2 YYNGEE. The CDR3 loop spans 12 amino acids. V was trimmed by 5 bases and J by 5 bases, leaving 8 bases between them. DNA of the CDR3: TGTGCCAGCAGGGATCCGAACAATGAGCAGTTCTTC. Protein: CASRDPNNEQFF.

Written as DNA, the CDR3 is TGTGCCAGCAGCCCCCAGGGGACTATGAACACTGAAGCTTTCTTT. Protein sequence: CASSPQGTMNTEAFF. V is TRBV7-9 and J is TRBJ1-1, with a possible D match to TRBD1 (6 bases). The V and J ends lost 5 bases and 0 bases respectively, with 13 bases between them. Per the germline V gene, CDR1 is SEHNR and CDR2 is FQNEAQ (reference sequence). The CDR3 runs 15 residues.

This clonotype showed up just a few times. The genes are TRBV6-5 and TRBJ2-1; the D is unclear. The CDR3 contains 14 residues. Trimming took off 0 bases at V and 7 bases at J, with 10 bases between the two ends. Per germline, CDR1 MNHEY and CDR2 SVGAGI. CDR3 residues: CASSYSAGLNEQFF. CDR3 coding DNA: TGTGCCAGCAGTTACTCGGCAGGTTTGAATGAGCAGTTCTTC.

This clonotype was observed a few times. V gene TRBV5-1 combines with J gene TRBJ2-1; no firm D call. This CDR3 has 18 amino acids. Germline CDR1 and CDR2: SGHRS and YFSETQ. The V end was cut by 0 bases, the J end by 2 bases, with 18 bases between. CDR3 sequence (DNA): TGCGCCAGCAGCTTGGGAGTCGCGCTGACGACCACCTACAATGAGCAGTTCTTC. It translates to CASSLGVALTTTYNEQFF. Variable domain in full (rest from reference TRBV5-1 and TRBJ2-1): KAGVTQTPRYLIKTRGQQVTLSCSPISGHRSVSWYQQTPGQGLQFLFEYFSETQRNKGNFPGRFSGRQFSNSRSEMNVSTLELGDSALYLCASSLGVALTTTYNEQFFGPGTRLTVL.

This clonotype occurred many times. The chain recombines TRBV7-9 with TRBJ1-5; maybe TRBD1 (6 bases). Germline values: CDR1 SEHNR, CDR2 FQNEAQ (reference sequence). There are 13 residues in the CDR3. V was clipped by 1 base and J by 5 bases, with 6 bases between them. CDR3 nucleotide sequence: TGTGCCAGCAGCTTAGGGACAGATCAGCCCCAGCATTTT. The encoded protein is CASSLGTDQPQHF.

The chain employs TRBV10-3 and TRBJ2-2, with D possibly being TRBD1 (5 bases). Germline values: CDR1 ENHRY, CDR2 SYGVKD. The CDR3 covers 13 residues. Deletions cut 6 bases from V and 1 base from J, with 6 bases between. The CDR3 is CAISRENTGELFF. The CDR3 DNA is TGTGCCATCAGCAGGGAGAACACCGGGGAGCTGTTTTTT.

The rearrangement joins TRBV10-3 to TRBJ2-2; 8 bases map to TRBD1. The CDR3 covers 14 residues. Per the germline V gene, CDR1 is ENHRY and CDR2 is SYGVKD. Trimming took 6 bases from V and 4 from J; bases not matched to a gene: 4. CDR3 loop: CAIRKDRATGELFF. In nucleotides, the CDR3 is TGTGCCATCAGGAAGGACAGGGCCACCGGGGAGCTGTTTTTT.

The CDR3 reads CSARALLAASTDTQYF. CDR3 DNA: TGCAGTGCTCGGGCCCTACTAGCGGCCAGCACAGATACGCAGTATTTT. The chain employs TRBV20-1 and TRBJ2-3; 8 positions agree with TRBD2. J lost 0 bases, V lost 5 bases, and 10 bases had no gene match. The CDR3 contains 16 residues. The germline gives CDR1 DFQATT, CDR2 SNEGSKA (reference sequence).

This clonotype was seen more than once but under ten times. The gene calls are TRBV11-2 and TRBJ2-1; 9 bases line up with TRBD1. The CDR3 runs 15 residues. Germline assignment: CDR1 SGHAT and CDR2 FQNNGV. Losses at the gene ends were 5 bases for V and 6 bases for J; bases not matched to a gene: 8. CDR3 nucleotide sequence: TGTGCCAGCAGCCGCACAGGGGGCAACATCAATGAGCAGTTCTTC. Translating it yields CASSRTGGNINEQFF.

This clonotype was detected only a few times. The gene calls are TRBV6-2 or TRBV6-3 and TRBJ2-2; possible D gene TRBD1, 6 bases. V was shortened by 2 bases and J by 0 bases, with 19 bases between the two germline ends. The CDR3 is 19 amino acids. Germline V gives CDR1 MNHEY, CDR2 SVGEGT. The CDR3 bases are TGTGCCAGCAGTTACCCCCCTGGACAGCGGCTTACGAACACCGGGGAGCTGTTTTTT. This codes for CASSYPPGQRLTNTGELFF.